Listed below are T cell receptor beta chains from one sample, sequenced in a study of cytomegalovirus exposure and HLA in healthy donors. The repertoire was sequenced with immunoSEQ multiplex PCR; TCRdb's copy has only in-frame clones and lacks some. The sample lists about 170,000 clones; over 75% were seen once. What was sequenced was PBMCs. The receptors derive from a woman in her late teens or twenties in good health and CMV-seronegative. Both conserved end residues are part of each CDR3. The order of the fields is D gene, V gene, clone size, J gene, CDR3 length, CDR3 DNA, CDR3 protein. The D gene is left open where the match is weak. Only some rows state a clone size, as once, few, many or a class for expanded clones.

>-|TRBV6-6|few|TRBJ2-7|13
TGTGCCAGCAGTTACAGGGAAGGGGGCGAGCAGTACTTC
CASSYREGGEQYF
>TRBD1|TRBV5-6|-|TRBJ1-1|13
TGTGCCAGCAGCCCACAGGGGGGGACTGAAGCTTTCTTT
CASSPQGGTEAFF
>TRBD2|TRBV7-3|once|TRBJ2-2|14
TGTGCCAGCAGCGTATCTAGCGGGAACGGGGAGCTGTTTTTT
CASSVSSGNGELFF
>TRBD2|TRBV4-2|-|TRBJ2-1|15
TGTGCCAGCAGCCCAGCGGGGAGCTCCTACAATGAGCAGTTCTTC
CASSPAGSSYNEQFF
>-|TRBV11-3|once|TRBJ2-5|15
TGTGCCAGCAGCGTGGGGGGACAGTCCCAAGAGACCCAGTACTTC
CASSVGGQSQETQYF
>-|TRBV19|-|TRBJ2-5|14
TGTGCCAGTAGTATCCCTGACAGGCCAGAGACCCAGTACTTC
CASSIPDRPETQYF
>-|TRBV30|-|TRBJ2-2|14
TGTGCCTGGAGGAAAACTAGCAGCACCGGGGAGCTGTTTTTT
CAWRKTSSTGELFF
>TRBD1|TRBV11-1|few|TRBJ1-1|17
TGTGCCAGCAGCTCGCAGGGGACAGAGGCTATGAACACTGAAGCTTTCTTT
CASSSQGTEAMNTEAFF
>-|TRBV18|few|TRBJ2-2|15
TGTGCCAGCTCACCACTAGATAGCCCCACCGGGGAGCTGTTTTTT
CASSPLDSPTGELFF
>-|TRBV4-2|-|TRBJ2-5|16
TGTGCCAGCAGCCAAGTTTTCGCGGAGGCGGGGGAGACCCAGTACTTC
CASSQVFAEAGETQYF
>TRBD1|TRBV6-5|-|TRBJ2-2|15
TGTGCCAGCACAAGGGACAGGGGGTTCACCGGGGAGCTGTTTTTT
CASTRDRGFTGELFF
>-|TRBV2|-|TRBJ2-5|14
TGTGCCAGCAGTGACTTGGCATCCCAAGAGACCCAGTACTTC
CASSDLASQETQYF
>TRBD1|TRBV14|-|TRBJ2-3|15
TGTGCCAGCAGCCGGGGACAGGATCGTGCAGATACGCAGTATTTT
CASSRGQDRADTQYF
>TRBD2|TRBV11-3|few|TRBJ2-3|17
TGTGCCAGCAGCTTAGGGAGGCGGGAGAGCGCCACAGATACGCAGTATTTT
CASSLGRRESATDTQYF
>TRBD1|TRBV6-5|few|TRBJ2-7|15
TGTGCCAGCAGTTACCCGACGACAGGGGGCCACGAGCAGTACTTC
CASSYPTTGGHEQYF
>-|TRBV11-2|-|TRBJ2-2|13
TGTGCCAGCAGCTTGACTGTCACCGGGGAGCTGTTTTTT
CASSLTVTGELFF
>-|TRBV7-2|-|TRBJ1-2|14
TGTGCCAGCAGCCCGTACAGGCCGGAAGGGGGCTACACCTTC
CASSPYRPEGGYTF
>TRBD1|TRBV4-2|-|TRBJ1-2|16
TGTGCCAGCAGCCAAGATCTTGCAGGGGGCGCCGATGGCTACACCTTC
CASSQDLAGGADGYTF
>-|TRBV15|few|TRBJ1-4|14
TGTGCCACCAGCATTTATGCAACTAATGAAAAACTGTTTTTT
CATSIYATNEKLFF
>TRBD2|TRBV5-1|-|TRBJ2-5|14
TGCGCCAGCACCCTTAGCGGGGGGGCTGAGACCCAGTACTTC
CASTLSGGAETQYF
>-|TRBV18|-|TRBJ2-1|15
TGTGCCAGCTCACCAGTCACTGGCCGGGGCAATGAGCAGTTCTTC
CASSPVTGRGNEQFF
>TRBD1|TRBV5-6|-|TRBJ2-7|15
TGTGCCAGCAGCTATCGACAGGGGGTACCCTACGAGCAGTACTTC
CASSYRQGVPYEQYF
>TRBD2|TRBV7-6|-|TRBJ2-7|15
TGTGCCAGCAGCTTCGCTAGCGGGAGTAGCGACGAGCAGTACTTC
CASSFASGSSDEQYF
>TRBD2|TRBV18|few|TRBJ2-1|24
TGTGCCAGCTCAGCGACCGGCGGACTGGGTGAGCGGGAGGGCCGATTGTGGCGTTACAATGAGCAGTTCTTC
CASSATGGLGEREGRLWRYNEQFF
>TRBD2|TRBV7-6|-|TRBJ2-5|13
TGTGCCACATCAGGTGCGGGAGGGGAGACCCAGTACTTC
CATSGAGGETQYF
>TRBD1|TRBV6-1|-|TRBJ2-7|16
TGTGCCAGCAGTGACACGACCGGGACAGGGACCTACGAGCAGTACTTC
CASSDTTGTGTYEQYF
>TRBD2|TRBV20-1|-|TRBJ2-1|11
TGCAGTGCTCCACCCGGGACTAGCGAGTTCTTC
CSAPPGTSEFF
>TRBD1|TRBV6-4|-|TRBJ1-3|16
TGTGCCGGCCCCTATGGGACAGGGCAGTCTGGAAACACCATATATTTT
CAGPYGTGQSGNTIYF
>-|TRBV9|once|TRBJ1-1|16
TGTGCCAGCAGCGTAGGCAGGGGACCGAAGAACACTGAAGCTTTCTTT
CASSVGRGPKNTEAFF
>TRBD1|TRBV7-9|-|TRBJ1-1|15
TGTGCCAGCAGCTTCTCGACAGGGGCGAACACTGAAGCTTTCTTT
CASSFSTGANTEAFF
>-|TRBV19|once|TRBJ1-2|13
TGTGCCAGTAGTCACCGGGGTATAGGTGGCTACACCTTC
CASSHRGIGGYTF
>-|TRBV19|-|TRBJ2-1|14
TGTGCCAGTAGTATCCAGGTGTCCCTCAATGAGCAGTTCTTC
CASSIQVSLNEQFF
>-|TRBV5-5|-|TRBJ1-2|14
TGTGCCAGCAGCTTCTATACGGGTAGCTATGGCTACACCTTC
CASSFYTGSYGYTF
>-|TRBV27|-|TRBJ1-4|13
TGTGCCAGCAGAAAACAAAGATCTGAAAAACTGTTTTTT
CASRKQRSEKLFF
>-|TRBV28|once|TRBJ2-5|13
TGTGCCAGCAGGGTCGGAGGTTCGGAGACCCAGTACTTC
CASRVGGSETQYF
>-|TRBV6-4|-|TRBJ1-5|17
TGTGCCAGCAGCATTCCCGGCGGAGTACATAGCAATCAGCCCCAGCATTTT
CASSIPGGVHSNQPQHF
>TRBD1|TRBV27|-|TRBJ2-7|16
TGTGCCAGCTTTTACACCCGGACAGGGATGGGTCGCGAGCAGTACTTC
CASFYTRTGMGREQYF
>-|TRBV6-5|-|TRBJ2-5|14
TGTGCCAGCAAAAGGGAGGTAACCCAAGAGACCCAGTACTTC
CASKREVTQETQYF
>TRBD1|TRBV6-5|-|TRBJ1-1|14
TGTGCCAGCAGTTACGGGCAGGGGGCCACTGAAGCTTTCTTT
CASSYGQGATEAFF
>TRBD1|TRBV9|once|TRBJ1-2|15
TGTGCCAGCAGCGTAGCGGGGACAGGGGTCTTTGGCTACACCTTC
CASSVAGTGVFGYTF
>TRBD1|TRBV27|-|TRBJ2-3|17
TGTGCCAGCAGTTTAACGGGGACAGGGGGGAGCACAGATACGCAGTATTTT
CASSLTGTGGSTDTQYF
>-|TRBV5-4|-|TRBJ1-2|16
TGTGCCAGCAGCTTGGCCGGGTTGGCAGAAGCCTATGGCTACACCTTC
CASSLAGLAEAYGYTF
>-|TRBV28|-|TRBJ1-2|16
TGTGCCAGCAGTTCATCAAATGCGAATAATAACTATGGCTACACCTTC
CASSSSNANNNYGYTF
>TRBD1|TRBV6-1|-|TRBJ1-2|15
TGTGCCAGCAGTGTCAACAGGGGGTTCCCCTATGGCTACACCTTC
CASSVNRGFPYGYTF
>-|TRBV16|-|TRBJ2-7|12
TGTGCCAGCAGCCAATCTACCTACGAGCAGTACTTC
CASSQSTYEQYF
>-|TRBV6-1|-|TRBJ1-1|14
TGTGCCAGCAGGACCCAAGGGGACTCCCCCGAAGCTTTCTTT
CASRTQGDSPEAFF